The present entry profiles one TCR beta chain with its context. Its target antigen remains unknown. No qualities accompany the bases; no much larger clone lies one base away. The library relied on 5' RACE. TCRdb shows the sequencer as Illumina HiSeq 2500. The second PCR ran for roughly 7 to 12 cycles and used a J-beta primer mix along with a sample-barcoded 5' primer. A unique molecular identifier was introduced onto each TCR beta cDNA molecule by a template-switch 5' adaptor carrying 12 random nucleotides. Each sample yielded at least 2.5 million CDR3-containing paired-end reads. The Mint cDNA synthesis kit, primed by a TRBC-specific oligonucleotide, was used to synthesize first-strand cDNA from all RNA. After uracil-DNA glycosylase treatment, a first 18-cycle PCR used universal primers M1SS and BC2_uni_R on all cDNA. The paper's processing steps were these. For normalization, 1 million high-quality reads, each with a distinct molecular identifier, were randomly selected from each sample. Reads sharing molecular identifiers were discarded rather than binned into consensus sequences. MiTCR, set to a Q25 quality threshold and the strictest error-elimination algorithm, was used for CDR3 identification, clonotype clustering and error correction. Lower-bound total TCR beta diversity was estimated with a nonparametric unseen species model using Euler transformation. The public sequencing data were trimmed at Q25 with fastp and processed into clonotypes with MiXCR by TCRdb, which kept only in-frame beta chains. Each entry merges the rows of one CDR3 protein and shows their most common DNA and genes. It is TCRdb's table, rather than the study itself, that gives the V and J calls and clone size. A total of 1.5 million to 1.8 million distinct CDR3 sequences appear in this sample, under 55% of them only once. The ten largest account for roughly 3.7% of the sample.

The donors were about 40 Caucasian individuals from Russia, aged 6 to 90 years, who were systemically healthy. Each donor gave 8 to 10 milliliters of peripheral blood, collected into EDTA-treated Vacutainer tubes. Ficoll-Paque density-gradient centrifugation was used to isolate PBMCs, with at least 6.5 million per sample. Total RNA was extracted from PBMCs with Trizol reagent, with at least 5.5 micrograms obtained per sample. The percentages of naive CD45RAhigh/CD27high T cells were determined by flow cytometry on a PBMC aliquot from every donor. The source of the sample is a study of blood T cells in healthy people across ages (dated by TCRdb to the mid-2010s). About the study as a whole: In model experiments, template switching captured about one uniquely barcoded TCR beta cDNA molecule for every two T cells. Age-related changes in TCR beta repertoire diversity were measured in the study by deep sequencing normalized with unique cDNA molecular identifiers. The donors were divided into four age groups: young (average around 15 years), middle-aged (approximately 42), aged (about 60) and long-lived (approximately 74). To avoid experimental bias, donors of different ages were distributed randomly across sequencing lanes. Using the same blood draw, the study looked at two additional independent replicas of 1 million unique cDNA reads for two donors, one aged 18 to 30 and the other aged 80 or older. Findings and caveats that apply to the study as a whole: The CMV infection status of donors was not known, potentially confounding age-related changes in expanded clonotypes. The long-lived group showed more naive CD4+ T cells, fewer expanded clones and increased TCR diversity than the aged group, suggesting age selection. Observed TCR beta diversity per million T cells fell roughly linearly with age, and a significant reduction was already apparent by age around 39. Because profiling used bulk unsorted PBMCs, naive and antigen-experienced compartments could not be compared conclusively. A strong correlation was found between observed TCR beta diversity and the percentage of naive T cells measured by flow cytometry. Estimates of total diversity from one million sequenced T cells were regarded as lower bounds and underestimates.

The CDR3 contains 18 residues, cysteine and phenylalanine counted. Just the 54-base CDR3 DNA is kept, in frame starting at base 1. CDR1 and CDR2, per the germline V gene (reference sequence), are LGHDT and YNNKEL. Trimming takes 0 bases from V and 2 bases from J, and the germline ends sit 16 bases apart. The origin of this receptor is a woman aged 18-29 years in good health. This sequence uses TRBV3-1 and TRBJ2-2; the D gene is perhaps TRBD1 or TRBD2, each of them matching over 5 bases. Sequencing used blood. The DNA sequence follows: TGTGCCAGCAGCCAAGATCTCAGGGACGCATCTAACACCGGGGAGCTGTTTTTT. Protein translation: CASSQDLRDASNTGELFF.